The T cell receptor beta chain described here comes from a study of blood T cell repertoires in COVID-19. Whole-study context: Acute-phase and convalescent COVID-19 samples originated in the United States, Italy and Spain. T cells, B-cell-depleted T cells, or PBMCs supplied cDNA or gDNA.

Original methodology: Estimation of nucleated cell counts relied on the amplification of reference gene primers. Sequencing was performed with immunoSEQ multiplex PCR; in TCRdb, only in-frame clones are kept and a portion is missing. For V, J and clone size, that table is used; D and trimming come from the DNA. The sample has roughly 16,000 clones; roughly 76% are singletons. The CDR3 extends over 14 amino acids. The germline gives CDR1 WSHSY, CDR2 SAAADI. V was pared by 6 bases and J by 1 base, with 3 bases of the junction left unmatched. The chain combines TRBV10-2 with TRBJ2-3; 8 positions match TRBD2. Sequenced: peripheral blood. This clonotype was obtained from a man aged 70 or older with active or convalescent COVID-19. Written as DNA, the CDR3 is TGCGCCAGCAGCCTTAGCGGGGGCACAGATACGCAGTATTTT. Translated, it gives CASSLSGGTDTQYF.